Listed below are T cell receptor beta chains from one sample, sequenced in a study of CXCR3-negative and CXCR3-positive naive CD8 T cells. TCRdb re-called the 5' RACE reads; every CDR3 protein appears as one record, without DNA. In all, the sample yields about 130,000 distinct CDR3 sequences. What was sequenced was naive CXCR3- CD8+ T cells from blood. The receptors were gathered from a human donor in good health. Some clones in this sample may be carry-over from other donors' samples. The CDR3 runs from the conserved cysteine through the conserved F or W.

j_call v_call cdr3_aa
TRBJ2-1 TRBV28 CASSSRRGRTFLSYNEQFF
TRBJ1-1 TRBV29-1 CSVESGGPEAFF
TRBJ1-2 TRBV30 CAWETGNYGYTF
TRBJ1-1 TRBV29-1 CSVEDRIETEAFF
TRBJ2-5 TRBV28 CASSLYGTGRRETQYF
TRBJ2-3 TRBV29-1 CSVEDPGLAGSALSVTDTQYF
TRBJ1-2 TRBV7-9 CASSPRTANYGYTF
TRBJ2-1 TRBV29-1 CSVLYLRDEQFF
TRBJ1-2 TRBV29-1 CSVEGREGDTYNYGYTF
TRBJ2-1 TRBV5-5 CASSSATGNEQFF
TRBJ1-1 TRBV7-9 CASSLNQGAEAEAFF
TRBJ2-3 TRBV7-3 CASSWLAGEGDTQYF
TRBJ2-3 TRBV7-8 CASRDRASTDTQYF